Below are 14 T cell receptor beta chains sequenced from a single sample in a study of T cells in Graves' hyperthyroidism and ophthalmopathy. The TCR beta CDR3 regions underwent amplification using RNA transcripts as the source. The primer set for the first-round RT-PCR of the TCR CDR3 was HTBI. TCRdb re-derived calls from the multiplex PCR reads in MiXCR, one entry per CDR3 protein. The table has 490,000 or so distinct CDR3 sequences, about 20% seen once. Source material: blood. These receptors came from a man aged 35 to 55 with Graves' ophthalmopathy.

A few counts support this clonotype. The rearrangement joins TRBV30 to TRBJ1-3; D unresolved. V was pared by 0 bases and J by 0 bases, with 9 bases between. The CDR3 is made up of 15 amino acids. In germline, CDR1 is GTSNPN, CDR2 SVGIG (reference sequence). The CDR3 sequence: CAWSVVGNSGNTIYF. CDR3 nucleotide sequence: TGTGCCTGGAGTGTGGTGGGAAACTCTGGAAACACCATATATTTT.

In this sample, this clonotype turned up once. J is TRBJ1-5 and V is TRBV6-1; the D gene is possibly TRBD1 (6 bases). V was pared by 6 bases and J by 4 bases, with 16 bases between. Per the germline V gene, CDR1 is MNHNS and CDR2 is SASEGT. This CDR3 has 15 amino acids. The chain's CDR3 is CASSTNRDRNQPQHF. CDR3 DNA sequence: TGTGCCAGCAGCACCAACAGGGATAGGAATCAGCCCCAGCATTTT.

This clonotype was counted a few times. The chain has TRBV30 and TRBJ1-5; the D gene is possibly TRBD1 (5 bases). This CDR3 contains 14 residues. V was shortened by 5 bases and J by 2 bases, with 13 bases between the two germline ends. Germline CDR1 GTSNPN, CDR2 SVGIG (reference sequence). CDR3 DNA sequence: TGTGCCTGGTCCCGGGGCCGAGGCAATCAGCCCCAGCATTTT. This encodes CAWSRGRGNQPQHF.

This clonotype was recorded many times. The V gene is TRBV7-2, the J gene TRBJ2-2; tentatively, D is TRBD2 (6 bases). Trimming cost V 4 bases and J 0 bases, with 12 bases left between them. Germline V gene data show CDR1 as SGHTA and CDR2 as FQGNSA. The CDR3 length is 16 residues. CDR3 DNA: TGTGCCAGCAGCTCCTTTGCGGGGCCGAACACCGGGGAGCTGTTTTTT. The encoded protein is CASSSFAGPNTGELFF.

The V call is TRBV20-1, the J call TRBJ2-6; D is ambiguous. CDR1 is DFQATT, CDR2 SNEGSKA, per germline (reference sequence). Trimming took off 1 base at V and 0 bases at J, with 4 bases between the two ends. The CDR3 totals 14 residues. The CDR3 nucleotides read TGCAGTGCTAGAGGTTCCTCTGGGGCCAACGTCCTGACTTTC. This sequence encodes CSARGSSGANVLTF.

This sequence joins TRBV20-1 and TRBJ2-3; D perhaps matches TRBD1 (6 bases). Trimming shortened V by 0 bases and J by 11 bases, and 15 bases separated the two germline ends. Germline assignment: CDR1 DFQATT and CDR2 SNEGSKA (reference sequence). The CDR3 totals 13 residues. The CDR3 loop reads CSARDFSLGGQYF. In DNA form, the CDR3 reads TGCAGTGCTAGAGATTTCTCACTAGGGGGGCAGTATTTT.

This clonotype was observed a few times. This sequence joins TRBV6-1 and TRBJ2-5; D is perhaps TRBD2 (6 bases). The CDR3 is made up of 16 amino acids. Germline-derived CDR1 and CDR2 are MNHNS and SASEGT. Trimming pared 6 bases from V and 4 bases from J, leaving 21 bases between. The CDR3 DNA follows: TGTGCCAGCAGCGCCCCCCCCGGGGGAGTGGGAGAGACCCAGTACTTC. It is translated as CASSAPPGGVGETQYF.

The chain links TRBV10-2 to TRBJ1-2; 9 bases align to TRBD1. Per the germline V gene, CDR1 is WSHSY and CDR2 is SAAADI. The junction had 4 bases not matched to a gene; V was cut back by 0 bases and J by 8 bases. The CDR3 consists of 14 residues. The CDR3 DNA follows: TGCGCCAGCAGTGAGTCGGGGGACAGGGACGGCTACACCTTC. Translated, it gives CASSESGDRDGYTF.

This clonotype was observed a few times. The chain links TRBV20-1 to TRBJ2-7; D is ambiguous. The CDR3 is 12 amino acids. Germline V gene data show CDR1 as DFQATT and CDR2 as SNEGSKA (reference sequence). The V gene lost 6 bases and the J gene lost 6 bases, with 15 bases spanning the gap. CDR3 residues: CSAPGPSREQYF. The CDR3 region has the DNA TGCAGTGCCCCCGGCCCTAGTCGCGAGCAGTACTTC.

This clonotype was picked up a small number of times. This sequence joins TRBV3-1 and TRBJ2-1; weak D call: TRBD2 (7 bases). The germline gives CDR1 LGHDT, CDR2 YNNKEL (reference sequence). This CDR3 contains 16 residues. V dropped 0 bases and J dropped 5 bases, with 14 bases sitting between them. DNA for the CDR3: TGTGCCAGCAGCCAAGAGTGGGGGCTAGCGGACAATGAGCAGTTCTTC. Amino acids: CASSQEWGLADNEQFF.

Many counts were recorded for this clonotype. This chain links TRBV15 with TRBJ1-2; no definite D call. V was clipped by 0 bases and J by 3 bases, with 11 bases between them. CDR3 length equals 15 residues. Per the germline V gene, CDR1 is LNHNV and CDR2 is YYDKDF (reference sequence). The CDR3 protein is CATSRDGGRDYGYTF. The CDR3 DNA is TGTGCCACCAGCAGAGATGGCGGTAGGGACTATGGCTACACCTTC.

The sample holds many counts of this clonotype. The chain combines TRBV11-1 with TRBJ2-1; D is tentatively TRBD1 or TRBD2 (6 bases each). The CDR3 is 17 residues long. V was trimmed by 5 bases and J by 2 bases, leaving 19 bases between them. CDR1 is SGHAT and CDR2 is FQDESV in the germline V gene (reference sequence). Here the CDR3 reads CASSASGGGPTYNEQFF. CDR3 bases: TGTGCCAGCAGCGCCAGTGGAGGGGGGCCAACCTACAATGAGCAGTTCTTC.

V gene TRBV7-3 combines with J gene TRBJ2-1; 8 bases line up with TRBD2. J lost 4 bases, V lost 0 bases, and 5 bases had no gene match. CDR1 and CDR2 (germline): SGHTA, FQGTGA. The CDR3 extends over 16 amino acids. CDR3 nucleotides: TGTGCCAGCAGCTTAACACTCGAGCGGGGGTACAATGAGCAGTTCTTC. This translates into CASSLTLERGYNEQFF.

Turning to this clonotype: This may be a read error, as it is one base from a much larger clone. It is likely a read error, because the conserved phenylalanine at the end of the CDR3 is missing. The chain joins TRBV7-2 to TRBJ2-5; 7 bases are a match to TRBD1. Germline V gives CDR1 SGHTA, CDR2 FQGNSA. J gave up 5 bases and V 4 bases, and 7 bases lay outside the gene matches. The CDR3 totals 14 residues. CDR3 loop: CASSSQGGRETQYS. The CDR3 DNA reads TGTGCCAGCAGCTCCCAAGGGGGCAGGGAGACCCAGTACTCC.